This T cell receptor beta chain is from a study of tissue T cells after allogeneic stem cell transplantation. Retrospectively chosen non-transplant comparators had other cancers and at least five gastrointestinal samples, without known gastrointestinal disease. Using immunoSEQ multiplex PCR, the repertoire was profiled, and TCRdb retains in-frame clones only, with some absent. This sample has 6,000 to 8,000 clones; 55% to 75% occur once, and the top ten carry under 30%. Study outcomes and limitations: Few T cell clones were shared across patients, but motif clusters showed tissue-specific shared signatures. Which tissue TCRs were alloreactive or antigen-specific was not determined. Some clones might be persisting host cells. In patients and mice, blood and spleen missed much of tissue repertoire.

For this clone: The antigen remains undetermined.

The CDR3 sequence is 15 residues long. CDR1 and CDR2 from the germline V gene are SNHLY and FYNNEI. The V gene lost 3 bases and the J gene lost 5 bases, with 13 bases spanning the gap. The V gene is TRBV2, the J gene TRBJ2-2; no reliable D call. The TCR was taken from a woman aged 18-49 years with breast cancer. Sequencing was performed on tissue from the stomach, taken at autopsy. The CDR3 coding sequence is TGTGCCAGCAGTGATAGGGTTTTTGGTACCGGGGAGCTGTTTTTT. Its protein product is CASSDRVFGTGELFF.